These 27 T cell receptor beta chains share one sample of origin, sequenced in a study of CD8+ T cells in alopecia areata. Extracted RNA was reverse transcribed, and the resulting cDNA served as sequencing template. Libraries were prepared by immunoSEQ multiplex PCR; TCRdb keeps only in-frame clonotypes and omits some of them. The sample includes about 100,000 clones, about 44% seen only once; the top ten take more than 15%. The treatment denotes: oral pan-JAK inhibitor, 5-10 mg twice daily. The material sequenced was CD8+ T cells sorted from blood, taken at week 24, from a patient treated with tofacitinib. The receptors shown here come from a human donor with alopecia areata.

The rearrangement joins TRBV14 to TRBJ2-7; 9 bases fit TRBD2. The CDR3 covers 16 residues. CDR1 and CDR2 from the germline V gene are SGHDN and FVKESK. After removal of 1 base from V and 2 bases from J, the junction contained 6 bases not matched to a gene. As DNA, the CDR3 is TGTGCCAGCAGCCAAGTCTCCCTAGCGGGGCCCTACGAGCAGTACTTC. It codes for CASSQVSLAGPYEQYF.

This chain uses TRBV15 with TRBJ2-7, with TRBD2 identical over 8 bases. The CDR3 is 13 amino acids. Germline trimming cut 7 bases from V and 3 bases from J; bases unmatched to any gene: 5. Germline CDR1 LNHNV, CDR2 YYDKDF (reference sequence). Written as DNA, the CDR3 is TGTGCCACCATGGGAGCGGGGGACTACGAGCAGTACTTC. Encoded protein: CATMGAGDYEQYF.

CDR3: CASSEATQYF. The DNA of the CDR3 is TGTGCCAGCTCCGAGGCGACCCAGTACTTC. The chain combines TRBV6-6 with TRBJ2-5; the D is unclear. The CDR3 covers 10 residues. V lost 8 bases and J lost 7, with 8 bases in between. CDR1 is MNHNY, CDR2 SVGAGI, per germline (reference sequence).

This chain connects TRBV10-2 to TRBJ2-1; D gene ambiguous. The CDR3 is made up of 14 amino acids. V lost 6 bases to trimming and J lost 9 bases, with 18 bases between them. CDR1 is WSHSY and CDR2 is SAAADI in the germline V gene. CDR3 bases: TGCGCCAGCAGGTCCCCGAACCCGACGGGTGAGCAGTTCTTC. Its translation is CASRSPNPTGEQFF.

The J gene is TRBJ2-5, the V gene TRBV6-5; 8 bases line up with TRBD1. The length of the CDR3 is 15 residues. The V gene end was trimmed by 2 bases and the J gene end by 2 bases; junction bases not matched to a gene: 4. CDR1 MNHEY and CDR2 SVGAGI come from the germline V gene. CDR3 region: CASSYAWTGQETQYF. The CDR3 DNA reads as TGTGCCAGCAGTTACGCCTGGACAGGGCAAGAGACCCAGTACTTC.

This clone was seen only a few times. This chain links TRBV29-1 with TRBJ2-7, with unresolved D. In germline, CDR1 is SQVTM, CDR2 ANQGSEA. Trimming stripped 5 bases from V and 1 base from J, with 12 bases between. This CDR3 contains 13 residues. This CDR3 is CSVLQDLSYEQYF. CDR3 nucleotide sequence: TGCAGCGTTCTGCAGGACCTGTCCTACGAGCAGTACTTC.

The gene calls are TRBV9 and TRBJ1-1; TRBD1 matches 7 bases. V lost 4 bases and J lost 4; bases outside the gene matches: 4. This CDR3 region has 13 residues. Germline CDR1 SGDLS, CDR2 YYNGEE. This chain's CDR3 is CASSTTGFTEAFF. In nucleotides, the CDR3 is TGTGCCAGCAGCACGACAGGGTTCACTGAAGCTTTCTTT.

A few counts support this clone. V and J are TRBV7-2 and TRBJ2-1; D gene unclear. Trimming stripped 4 bases from V and 6 bases from J, with 7 bases between. Per the germline V gene, CDR1 is SGHTA and CDR2 is FQGNSA. The length of the CDR3 is 12 residues. As DNA, the CDR3 is TGTGCCAGCAGCTCGGACCCCAATGAGCAGTTCTTC. Translating it yields CASSSDPNEQFF.

The rearrangement joins TRBV7-2 to TRBJ2-1, with D uncertain. V lost 4 bases, J lost 9 bases, and 10 bases lay in between. The length of the CDR3 is 12 residues. CDR1 is SGHTA, CDR2 FQGNSA, per germline. CDR3 bases: TGTGCCAGCAGCTATTACTCGGGTGAGCAGTTCTTC. Amino acid sequence: CASSYYSGEQFF.

This clone was recorded once. The chain recombines TRBV9 with TRBJ2-5; 7 nucleotides agree with TRBD2. Germline lookup yields CDR1 SGDLS and CDR2 YYNGEE. The CDR3 sequence is 15 residues long. V lost 4 bases to trimming and J lost 6 bases; unmatched junction nucleotides: 12. CDR3 sequence reads: CASSPGGGGAKTQYF. CDR3 DNA: TGTGCCAGCAGCCCTGGCGGGGGAGGGGCTAAGACCCAGTACTTC.

The V and J genes are TRBV6-5 and TRBJ2-1, with a tentative D call TRBD2 (5 bases). Germline V lookup: CDR1 MNHEY, CDR2 SVGAGI. Trimming pared 6 bases from V and 0 bases from J, leaving 12 bases between. There are 15 residues in the CDR3. CDR3 in amino acids: CASSLSGSSYNEQFF. CDR3 nucleotide sequence: TGTGCCAGCAGCTTAAGCGGTAGCTCCTACAATGAGCAGTTCTTC.

CDR3 loop: CASRPGGGGELFF. For the CDR3, the DNA is TGTGCCAGCCGGCCGGGGGGCGGCGGGGAGCTGTTTTTT. The J gene is TRBJ2-2, the V gene TRBV2; maybe TRBD2 (7 bases). V lost 8 bases and J 7 bases, leaving 14 bases between the germline ends. From germline, CDR1 is SNHLY and CDR2 FYNNEI. The CDR3 loop spans 13 amino acids.

The chain uses TRBV19 and TRBJ1-5; D may be TRBD1 (5 bases). This CDR3 contains 13 residues. V lost 8 bases and J lost 7, with 15 bases in between. Germline CDR1 and CDR2: LNHDA and SQIVND (reference sequence). The chain's CDR3 is CASSRRGDQPQHF. Written as DNA, the CDR3 is TGTGCCAGTTCCCGGCGGGGGGACCAGCCCCAGCATTTT.

This clone occurred a few times. J is TRBJ2-1 and V is TRBV5-4; 7 bases are a match to TRBD1. V shed 2 bases and J 15 bases; nucleotides not matched to a gene: 11. The CDR3 consists of 13 residues. Germline CDR1 and CDR2: SGHNT and YYREEE (reference sequence). The CDR3 loop is CASSLGGDRKGFF. The CDR3 nucleotides are TGTGCCAGCAGCTTAGGTGGGGACAGAAAAGGGTTCTTC.

This clone was recorded only once. The V gene is TRBV5-1, the J gene TRBJ2-7; D gene unclear. V gave up 0 bases and J gave up 1 base, with 11 bases separating them. This CDR3 has 15 amino acids. CDR1 is SGHRS and CDR2 is YFSETQ in the germline V gene. Here the CDR3 DNA reads TGCGCCAGCAGCTTGGCCGCGCCTTTGTCCTACGAGCAGTACTTC. Amino acids: CASSLAAPLSYEQYF.

This chain links TRBV2 with TRBJ2-7; 8 bases map to TRBD1. Germline V CDR1 and CDR2: SNHLY, FYNNEI. After removal of 6 bases from V and 2 bases from J, the junction contained 3 bases not matched to a gene. The CDR3 has 13 amino acids. CDR3 bases: TGTGCCAGCAGGGGGACAGGACCCTACGAGCAGTACTTC. As protein: CASRGTGPYEQYF. The full variable domain, its missing parts supplied by reference TRBV2 and TRBJ2-7, is EPEVTQTPSHQVTQMGQEVILRCVPISNHLYFYWYRQILGQKVEFLVSFYNNEISEKSEIFDDQFSVERPDGSNFTLKIRSTKLEDSAMYFCASRGTGPYEQYFGPGTRLTVT.

This rearrangement joins TRBV4-1 to TRBJ2-7, with D possibly called TRBD1 or TRBD2 (5 bases each). Trimming shortened V by 4 bases and J by 4 bases, and 11 bases separated the two germline ends. Per germline, CDR1 MGHRA and CDR2 YSYEKL. The CDR3 extends over 13 amino acids. The CDR3 coding sequence is TGCGCCAGCAGCCGGGACGGACGGTACGAGCAGTACTTC. As protein: CASSRDGRYEQYF.

V and J are TRBV5-1 and TRBJ1-2; perhaps TRBD1 as D (6 bases). Trimming pared 5 bases from V and 4 bases from J, leaving 18 bases between. Looked up from germline, CDR1 is SGHRS and CDR2 is YFSETQ. CDR3 length: 15 amino acids. CDR3 nucleotides: TGCGCCAGCAGACAGGGTCCCCAAGGGGGCTATGGCTACACCTTC. Translated, it gives CASRQGPQGGYGYTF.

Only a few counts were recorded for this clone. The rearrangement links TRBV2 to TRBJ2-5, with D possibly being TRBD2 (6 bases). The CDR3 totals 16 residues. The germline V and J ends were trimmed by 7 bases and 5 bases, with 23 bases remaining between them. Germline V CDR1 and CDR2: SNHLY, FYNNEI. CDR3 residues: CASIGNSGGAVETQYF. CDR3 sequence (DNA): TGTGCCAGCATTGGCAATAGCGGTGGAGCGGTGGAGACCCAGTACTTC.

This chain joins TRBV7-2 and TRBJ1-5, with no clear D. V lost 0 bases to trimming and J lost 0 bases, with 9 bases between them. Germline loops: CDR1 SGHTA, CDR2 FQGNSA. CDR3 length: 16 amino acids. The CDR3 bases are TGTGCCAGCAGCTTAGCGCAGCGGTATAGCAATCAGCCCCAGCATTTT. Translated, it gives CASSLAQRYSNQPQHF.

There are a few counts of this clone. The gene calls are TRBV29-1 and TRBJ2-5; a weak D match, TRBD1 (6 bases). Germline V CDR1 and CDR2: SQVTM, ANQGSEA. CDR3 length: 15 amino acids. Trimming shortened V by 2 bases and J by 5 bases, and 18 bases separated the two germline ends. The CDR3 sequence is CSVEPGHRAVETQYF. The CDR3 DNA reads TGCAGCGTTGAACCGGGACATAGGGCTGTCGAGACCCAGTACTTC.

This clone was seen a few times. The chain employs TRBV7-9 and TRBJ2-7; D may be TRBD2 (6 bases). Trimming shortened V by 6 bases and J by 3 bases, and 12 bases separated the two germline ends. The CDR3 totals 13 residues. Germline CDR1 and CDR2: SEHNR and FQNEAQ (reference sequence). The CDR3 DNA reads TGTGCCAGCAGTCGCGGGGCGATCTACGAGCAGTACTTC. This translates into CASSRGAIYEQYF.

The gene calls are TRBV5-1 and TRBJ2-7; TRBD2 matches 14 bases. The CDR3 length is 18 residues. Per the germline V gene, CDR1 is SGHRS and CDR2 is YFSETQ. Unmatched junction bases numbered 12, after V lost 3 bases and J lost 4 bases. Written as DNA, the CDR3 is TGCGCCAGCAGCTCCCAGACTAGCGGGAGGGCCAGTTCTTACGAGCAGTACTTC. Residues: CASSSQTSGRASSYEQYF.

The chain joins TRBV2 to TRBJ1-2, with D unresolved. Trimming shortened V by 8 bases and J by 5 bases, and 21 bases separated the two germline ends. This CDR3 region has 15 residues. Germline V lookup: CDR1 SNHLY, CDR2 FYNNEI. Here the CDR3 DNA reads TGTGCCAGCCGCGTGAATGGGGAGTCGGGTTATGGCTACACCTTC. Translated: CASRVNGESGYGYTF.

The rearrangement joins TRBV7-8 to TRBJ2-3; 11 bases agree with TRBD2. V shed 1 base, J shed 2 bases, and the junction held 2 bases outside the gene matches. This CDR3 region has 16 residues. From germline, CDR1 is SGHVS and CDR2 FQNEAQ. CDR3 in amino acids: CASSLGLAGFTDTQYF. DNA for the CDR3: TGTGCCAGCAGCTTAGGACTAGCGGGATTCACAGATACGCAGTATTTT.

This chain uses TRBV27 with TRBJ2-7, with D unclear. Trimming removed 2 bases from V and 2 bases from J, with 10 bases in between. Germline assignment: CDR1 MNHEY and CDR2 SMNVEV (reference sequence). The CDR3 totals 14 residues. CDR3 sequence reads: CASSLVGNPYEQYF. The DNA of the CDR3 is TGTGCCAGCAGTTTAGTAGGGAACCCCTACGAGCAGTACTTC.

The genes are TRBV7-2 and TRBJ2-7; unclear D gene. The CDR3 length is 15 residues. Germline V gene sequence: CDR1 SGHTA, CDR2 FQGNSA. V was trimmed by 4 bases and J by 3 bases, leaving 16 bases between them. CDR3 bases: TGTGCCAGCAGCTCGCATCGTCCCTTGGGCTACGAGCAGTACTTC. Translating it yields CASSSHRPLGYEQYF. The whole variable domain, filled in from reference TRBV7-2 and TRBJ2-7, reads GAGVSQSPSNKVTEKGKDVELRCDPISGHTALYWYRQSLGQGLEFLIYFQGNSAPDKSGLPSDRFSAERTGGSVSTLTIQRTQQEDSAVYLCASSSHRPLGYEQYFGPGTRLTVT.